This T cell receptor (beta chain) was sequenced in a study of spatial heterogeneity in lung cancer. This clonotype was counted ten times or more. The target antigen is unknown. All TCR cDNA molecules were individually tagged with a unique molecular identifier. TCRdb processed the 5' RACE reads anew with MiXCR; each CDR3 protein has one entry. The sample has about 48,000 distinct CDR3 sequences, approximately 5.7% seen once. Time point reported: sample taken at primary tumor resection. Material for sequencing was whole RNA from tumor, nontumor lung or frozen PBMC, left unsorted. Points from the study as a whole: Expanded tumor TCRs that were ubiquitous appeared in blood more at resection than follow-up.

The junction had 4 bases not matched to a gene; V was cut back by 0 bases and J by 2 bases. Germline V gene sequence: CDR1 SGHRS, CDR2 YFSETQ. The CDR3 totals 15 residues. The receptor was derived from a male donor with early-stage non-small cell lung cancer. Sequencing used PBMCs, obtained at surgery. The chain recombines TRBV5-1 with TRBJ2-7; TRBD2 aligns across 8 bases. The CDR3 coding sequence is TGCGCCAGCAGCTTGGGCCCGGGAGGGCCCTACGAGCAGTACTTC. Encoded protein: CASSLGPGGPYEQYF.